This T cell receptor (beta chain) was obtained from a study of early T cells in non-severe SARS-CoV-2 infection. As for the study in general: Chains stayed unpaired after sequencing of bulk RNA from unsorted whole blood. Study-level results: Anti-spike CD8 specificities were favored by VDJdb matching, whose results missed private and CD4 specificities.

Germline CDR1 and CDR2: MNHNY and SVGAGI (reference sequence). This CDR3 spans 14 amino acids. The V end was cut by 2 bases, the J end by 0 bases, with 7 bases between. Researchers tagged individual cDNA molecules with unique molecular identifiers. MiXCR, run by TCRdb on the 5' RACE reads, gives a single entry per CDR3 protein. The repertoire holds some 53,000 distinct CDR3 sequences, with about 8.2% as singletons. The sample holds a few counts of this clonotype. No antigen is known for it. The chain couples TRBV6-6 to TRBJ1-1, with D uncertain. Sequences were obtained from whole blood. The sequence came from an adult who was a healthcare worker with PCR-confirmed SARS-CoV-2 infection or an uninfected control (not recorded which). In DNA, the CDR3 is TGTGCCAGCAGTTACGAGGGTATGAACACTGAAGCTTTCTTT. Protein sequence: CASSYEGMNTEAFF.